This TCR beta chain emerged from a study of beta chain features in type 1 diabetes. Study-wide points: Across all four CD4+ subsets, people with type 1 diabetes showed modestly shorter TCRB CDR3s. Naive, central memory and regulatory TCRB repertoires appeared more similar among patients than healthy donors.

TCRB transcripts that were expressed got sequenced, as all of the isolated RNA had been reverse transcribed. The table came from immunoSEQ multiplex PCR; TCRdb's copy has only in-frame clones and leaves some out. The table lists a few hundred thousand clones, roughly 9.8% of them singletons. Sorting with CD45RO/CCR7/CD25/CD127/CD95/CD27 yielded naive, central memory, regulatory and stem-like memory CD4+ cells. The V end lost 4 bases, the J end lost 3 bases, and 12 bases lay between the germline ends. The germline gives CDR1 SQVTM, CDR2 ANQGSEA. The CDR3 covers 14 residues. Of note for this clone: Its antigen is currently unknown.

The TCR sequence derives from a man aged 25 to 40 with type 1 diabetes. The specimen was central memory CD4+ T cells from blood. J is TRBJ2-2 and V is TRBV29-1, with D possibly TRBD1 on 5 matching bases. CDR3 amino acids: CSVGKGFDTGELFF. DNA for the CDR3: TGCAGCGTTGGTAAGGGGTTCGACACCGGGGAGCTGTTTTTT.